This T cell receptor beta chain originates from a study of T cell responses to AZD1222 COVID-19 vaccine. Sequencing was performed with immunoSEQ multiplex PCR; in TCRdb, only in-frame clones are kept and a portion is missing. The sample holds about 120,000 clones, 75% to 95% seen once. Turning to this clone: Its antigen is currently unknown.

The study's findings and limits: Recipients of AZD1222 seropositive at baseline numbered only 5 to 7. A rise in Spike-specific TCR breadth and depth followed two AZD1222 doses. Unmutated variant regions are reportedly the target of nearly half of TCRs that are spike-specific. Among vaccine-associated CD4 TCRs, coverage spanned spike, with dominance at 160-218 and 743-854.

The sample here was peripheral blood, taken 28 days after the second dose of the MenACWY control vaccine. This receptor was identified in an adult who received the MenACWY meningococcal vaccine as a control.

DNA of the CDR3: TGTGCCAGCAGCTGGGGCGGGGACACAGATACGCAGTATTTT. This gives the protein CASSWGGDTDTQYF. The rearrangement uses TRBV5-6 and TRBJ2-3, with D possibly being TRBD2 (6 bases). The CDR3 sequence is 14 residues long. The V end was cut by 3 bases, the J end by 2 bases, with 10 bases between. Germline assignment: CDR1 SGHDT and CDR2 YYEEEE.